These 25 T cell receptor beta chains came from one sample sequenced in a study of blood T cell repertoires in COVID-19. This table comes from immunoSEQ multiplex PCR, and its TCRdb copy is limited to in-frame clones, with some not included. Of roughly 280,000 clones listed, over 75% are singletons. Sequencing input: PBMCs or T cells enriched from blood (not recorded which). The source of these receptors is a woman younger than 30 who had recovered from COVID-19.

V gene TRBV2 combines with J gene TRBJ1-5; 8 positions agree with TRBD1. The germline V gene encodes CDR1 SNHLY and CDR2 FYNNEI. The ends lost 4 bases at V and 5 bases at J; junction bases unmatched: 4. CDR3 size: 14 residues. CDR3 loop: CASSGDRGYQPQHF. The CDR3 DNA is TGTGCCAGCAGTGGAGACAGGGGCTATCAGCCCCAGCATTTT.

The rearrangement joins TRBV4-1 to TRBJ1-2, with 8 bases identical to TRBD1. CDR1 MGHRA and CDR2 YSYEKL come from the germline V gene. V was pared by 6 bases and J by 4 bases, with 4 bases of the junction left unmatched. This CDR3 has 13 amino acids. The DNA of the CDR3 is TGCGCCAGCAGTCTTGACAGGGGCTATGGCTACACCTTC. Amino acids: CASSLDRGYGYTF.

The chain recombines TRBV3-1 (or the pseudogene TRBV3-2) with TRBJ1-5; TRBD1 matches at 7 bases. The V gene's germline CDR1 is LGHDT and CDR2 YNNKEL (reference sequence). There are 17 residues in the CDR3. The trim removed 2 bases at V and 4 bases at J, leaving 11 bases unmatched. The CDR3 sequence is CASSQRQGDTKNQPQHF. The CDR3 DNA reads TGTGCCAGCAGCCAACGACAGGGCGATACTAAGAATCAGCCCCAGCATTTT.

The CDR3 sequence: CAWSDGLRGTGATNEKLFF. Written as DNA, the CDR3 is TGTGCCTGGAGCGACGGCTTAAGGGGAACAGGGGCAACTAATGAAAAACTGTTTTTT. The rearrangement uses TRBV30 and TRBJ1-4; 7 nucleotides agree with TRBD1. Germline V gene sequence: CDR1 GTSNPN, CDR2 SVGIG (reference sequence). This CDR3 has 19 amino acids. V shed 3 bases and J 0 bases; nucleotides not matched to a gene: 16.

This clone showed up just once. The chain employs TRBV29-1 and TRBJ1-2, with TRBD1 as a possible D gene (6 bases). Trimming pared 0 bases from V and 8 bases from J, leaving 19 bases between. The CDR3 is 15 residues long. Germline lookup yields CDR1 SQVTM and CDR2 ANQGSEA. CDR3 sequence reads: CSVEDPWTEAWGYTF. The CDR3 nucleotides are TGCAGCGTTGAAGATCCCTGGACAGAGGCCTGGGGCTACACCTTC.

This clone was detected once. V and J are TRBV14 and TRBJ2-1; a weak D match, TRBD2 (6 bases). Trimming took off 0 bases at V and 13 bases at J, with 13 bases between the two ends. The germline CDR1 and CDR2 sequences are SGHDN and FVKESK. The CDR3 length is 13 residues. CDR3 sequence: CASSQERGLAQFF. For the CDR3, the DNA is TGTGCCAGCAGCCAAGAACGGGGACTGGCCCAGTTCTTC.

This chain joins TRBV7-2 and TRBJ1-3; D possibly corresponds to TRBD1 (5 bases). CDR1 and CDR2 (germline): SGHTA, FQGNSA. The CDR3 extends over 14 amino acids. V dropped 1 base and J dropped 8 bases, with 12 bases sitting between them. The CDR3 nucleotides read TGTGCCAGCAGCTTAGGGCGCCGGGGGGACACCATATATTTT. The encoded protein is CASSLGRRGDTIYF. Looking up the rest from reference TRBV7-2 and TRBJ1-3 gives the full variable domain: GAGVSQSPSNKVTEKGKDVELRCDPISGHTALYWYRQSLGQGLEFLIYFQGNSAPDKSGLPSDRFSAERTGGSVSTLTIQRTQQEDSAVYLCASSLGRRGDTIYFGEGSWLTVV.

The chain uses TRBV5-1 and TRBJ2-2; 8 bases align to TRBD2. Germline V gene data show CDR1 as SGHRS and CDR2 as YFSETQ. V lost 0 bases, J lost 7 bases, and 8 bases stayed unmatched. The CDR3 length is 16 residues. The CDR3: CASSLDPGTSFGELFF. In nucleotides, the CDR3 is TGCGCCAGCAGCTTGGACCCCGGGACTAGTTTCGGGGAGCTGTTTTTT.

This clone appeared once. The chain has TRBV27 and TRBJ2-7, with D maybe TRBD2 (7 bases). This CDR3 has 15 residues. Germline V CDR1 and CDR2: MNHEY, SMNVEV (reference sequence). The V end lost 5 bases, the J end lost 3 bases, and 17 bases lay between the germline ends. The CDR3 here is CASSPRGGGYYEQYF. The CDR3 DNA reads TGTGCCAGCAGTCCCAGAGGGGGGGGGTACTACGAGCAGTACTTC.

The chain is built from TRBV2 and TRBJ2-3, with unresolved D. The ends were cut back, 4 bases at V and 6 bases at J, with 14 bases in the middle. The CDR3 spans 14 residues. CDR1 SNHLY and CDR2 FYNNEI come from the germline V gene. The CDR3 loop reads CASSVESTLDTQYF. The CDR3 coding sequence is TGTGCCAGCAGTGTAGAGAGCACTTTGGATACGCAGTATTTT. Supplemented by reference TRBV2 and TRBJ2-3, the full variable domain reads EPEVTQTPSHQVTQMGQEVILRCVPISNHLYFYWYRQILGQKVEFLVSFYNNEISEKSEIFDDQFSVERPDGSNFTLKIRSTKLEDSAMYFCASSVESTLDTQYFGPGTRLTVL.

The genes are TRBV5-1 and TRBJ2-7, with TRBD1 matching over 8 bases. The trim removed 0 bases at V and 6 bases at J, leaving 14 bases unmatched. Germline V gene lookup returns CDR1 SGHRS and CDR2 YFSETQ. The CDR3 sequence is 17 residues long. The CDR3, as DNA: TGCGCCAGCAGCTTGGCCGCGACAGGGGTTGGTCTAGGCGAGCAGTACTTC. It translates to CASSLAATGVGLGEQYF.

The chain links TRBV7-9 to TRBJ2-4; 9 positions agree with TRBD2. Germline lookup yields CDR1 SEHNR and CDR2 FQNEAQ (reference sequence). Germline trimming cut 0 bases from V and 9 bases from J; bases unmatched to any gene: 6. The CDR3 has 15 residues. This chain's CDR3 is CASSLAGSGGRIQYF. CDR3 DNA sequence: TGTGCCAGCAGCTTAGCAGGTAGCGGGGGACGCATTCAGTACTTC.

V is TRBV7-2 and J is TRBJ1-3; 9 bases are shared with TRBD1. The germline V gene encodes CDR1 SGHTA and CDR2 FQGNSA. The CDR3 contains 16 residues. V was clipped by 1 base and J by 2 bases; unmatched bases: 3. The CDR3 nucleotides are TGTGCCAGCAGCTTAGTCGGGACAGGGCCTGGAAACACCATATATTTT. Its protein is CASSLVGTGPGNTIYF.

On this clone itself: Other DNA sequences in this specimen translate into the identical CDR3. This chain's CDR3 is CASSYRAGELFF. The CDR3 nucleotides read TGTGCCAGCAGTTACCGTGCCGGGGAGCTGTTTTTT. This chain uses TRBV6-5 with TRBJ2-2; no clear D. The CDR3 runs 12 residues. V was pared by 2 bases and J by 6 bases, with 4 bases between. Looked up from germline, CDR1 is MNHEY and CDR2 is SVGAGI.

V is TRBV9 and J is TRBJ1-1; D gene uncertain. Germline V gene lookup returns CDR1 SGDLS and CDR2 YYNGEE. There are 12 residues in the CDR3. V lost 4 bases and J 3 bases, leaving 7 bases between the germline ends. The CDR3 is CASSPEHTEAFF. The CDR3 DNA reads as TGTGCCAGCAGCCCCGAGCACACTGAAGCTTTCTTT.

The chain is built from TRBV7-2 and TRBJ2-3; unclear D gene. Germline V gene data show CDR1 as SGHTA and CDR2 as FQGNSA. V lost 3 bases and J lost 2, with 12 bases in between. This CDR3 spans 15 amino acids. The CDR3 is CASSFPADITDTQYF. As DNA, the CDR3 is TGTGCCAGCAGCTTTCCCGCGGATATCACAGATACGCAGTATTTT.

The rearrangement links TRBV6-1 to TRBJ2-7, with TRBD2 identical over 10 bases. The J segment lost 4 bases and the V segment lost 4 bases, leaving 4 bases of the junction unmatched. The CDR3 totals 14 residues. Germline assignment: CDR1 MNHNS and CDR2 SASEGT. CDR3 in DNA: TGTGCCAGCAGTGTTGAGCGGGGGGGATACGAGCAGTACTTC. Amino acids: CASSVERGGYEQYF.

The V gene is TRBV11-1, the J gene TRBJ1-1; 8 bases align to TRBD1. This CDR3 spans 14 amino acids. Trimming at V came to 1 base and at J to 4 bases, leaving 2 bases not matched to a gene. Germline loops: CDR1 SGHAT, CDR2 FQDESV (reference sequence). The CDR3 here is CASSLVDRGTEAFF. In DNA form, the CDR3 reads TGTGCCAGCAGCTTAGTAGACAGGGGCACTGAAGCTTTCTTT.

The genes are TRBV11-1 and TRBJ2-7, with a tentative D call TRBD2 (5 bases). The V gene lost 8 bases and the J gene lost 0 bases, with 14 bases spanning the gap. The germline CDR1 and CDR2 sequences are SGHAT and FQDESV (reference sequence). CDR3 length equals 14 residues. The CDR3 loop is CASGPWESSYEQYF. CDR3 in DNA: TGTGCCAGCGGACCCTGGGAGAGCTCCTACGAGCAGTACTTC.

The chain recombines TRBV2 with TRBJ1-5; TRBD1 aligns across 9 bases. The germline gives CDR1 SNHLY, CDR2 FYNNEI. This CDR3 is 17 amino acids long. The V gene end was trimmed by 6 bases and the J gene end by 1 base; junction bases not matched to a gene: 10. The CDR3 spells CASSGQGILSSNQPQHF. The CDR3 DNA reads as TGTGCCAGCAGCGGACAGGGGATTTTATCAAGCAATCAGCCCCAGCATTTT.

CDR3: CASSSGQGYGYGYTF. The CDR3 DNA is TGTGCCAGCAGTTCAGGCCAGGGTTACGGCTATGGCTACACCTTC. The chain has TRBV27 and TRBJ1-2; possibly TRBD1 for D (5 bases). V lost 4 bases to trimming and J lost 4 bases, with 16 bases between them. The CDR3 totals 15 residues. Germline V gives CDR1 MNHEY, CDR2 SMNVEV (reference sequence).

V and J are TRBV14 and TRBJ1-1; D is perhaps TRBD1 (5 bases). V was cut by 4 bases and J by 5 bases, with 17 bases left in between. CDR1 and CDR2 (germline): SGHDN, FVKESK. This CDR3 has 15 residues. This chain's CDR3 is CASSRRIGVWTEAFF. In DNA, the CDR3 is TGTGCCAGCAGCCGCCGAATAGGGGTTTGGACTGAAGCTTTCTTT.

This chain uses TRBV4-1 with TRBJ1-5; 7 nucleotides align to TRBD1. Germline-derived CDR1 and CDR2 are MGHRA and YSYEKL. The CDR3 length is 15 residues. Trimming removed 1 base from V and 0 bases from J; junction bases left unmatched: 0. CDR3 sequence reads: CASSQGTGSNQPQHF. The CDR3 bases are TGCGCCAGCAGCCAAGGGACAGGTAGCAATCAGCCCCAGCATTTT.

The rearrangement links TRBV16 to TRBJ1-4; TRBD1 matches 8 bases. V lost 3 bases to trimming and J lost 1 base; unmatched junction nucleotides: 4. CDR1 and CDR2 (germline): KGHSY, FQNENV. This CDR3 has 16 amino acids. CDR3 protein: CASSHSDRGTNEKLFF. The DNA of the CDR3 is TGTGCCAGCAGCCACTCCGACAGGGGAACTAATGAAAAACTGTTTTTT. The full variable domain, in which reference TRBV16 and TRBJ1-4 provide the parts outside the CDR3, is GEEVAQTPKHLVRGEGQKAKLYCAPIKGHSYVFWYQQVLKNEFKFLISFQNENVFDETGMPKERFSAKCLPNSPCSLEIQATKLEDSAVYFCASSHSDRGTNEKLFFGSGTQLSVL.

The chain couples TRBV9 to TRBJ2-7; 13 nucleotides agree with TRBD2. Germline V gene lookup returns CDR1 SGDLS and CDR2 YYNGEE. The CDR3 sequence is 16 residues long. V gave up 0 bases and J gave up 4 bases; unmatched junction bases: 4. CDR3 amino acids: CASSVGPGLAGYEQYF. The CDR3 DNA sequence: TGTGCCAGCAGCGTAGGGCCGGGACTAGCGGGGTACGAGCAGTACTTC.